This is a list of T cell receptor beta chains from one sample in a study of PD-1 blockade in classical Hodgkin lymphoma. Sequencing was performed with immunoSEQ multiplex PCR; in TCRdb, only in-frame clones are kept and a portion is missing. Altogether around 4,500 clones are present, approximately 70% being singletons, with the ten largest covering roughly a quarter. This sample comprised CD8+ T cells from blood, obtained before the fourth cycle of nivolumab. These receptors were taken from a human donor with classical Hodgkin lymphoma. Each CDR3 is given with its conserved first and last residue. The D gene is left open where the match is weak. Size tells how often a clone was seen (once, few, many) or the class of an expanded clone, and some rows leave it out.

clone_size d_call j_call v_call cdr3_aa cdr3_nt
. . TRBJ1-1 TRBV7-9 CASSLAGHSEAFF TGTGCCAGCAGCTTGGCCGGGCATTCTGAAGCTTTCTTT
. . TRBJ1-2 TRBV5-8 CASSQDPRNYGYTF TGTGCCAGCAGCCAAGACCCTAGAAACTATGGCTACACCTTC
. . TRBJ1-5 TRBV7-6 CASSPAVGTHQPQHF TGTGCCAGCAGCCCTGCAGTGGGGACCCATCAGCCCCAGCATTTT
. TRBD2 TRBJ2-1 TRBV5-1 CASSLGAREGRYNEQFF TGCGCCAGCAGCTTAGGGGCCCGGGAGGGGCGTTACAATGAGCAGTTCTTC
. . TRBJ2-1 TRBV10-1 CASSGGGRNEQFF TGCGCCAGCAGTGGTGGGGGACGCAATGAGCAGTTCTTC
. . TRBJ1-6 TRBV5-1 CASSWDGGALSPLHF TGCGCCAGCAGCTGGGACGGGGGGGCCCTTTCACCCCTCCACTTT
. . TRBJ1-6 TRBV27 CASRPQDVRAPLHF TGTGCCAGCAGGCCGCAGGACGTTCGTGCACCCCTCCACTTT
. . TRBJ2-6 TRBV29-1 CSVFTVANVLTF TGCAGCGTTTTCACCGTGGCCAACGTCCTGACTTTC
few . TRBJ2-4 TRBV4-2 CASSQDSIAKNIQYF TGTGCCAGCAGCCAAGATTCCATAGCCAAAAACATTCAGTACTTC
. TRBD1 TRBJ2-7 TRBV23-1 CASSQQRTGTYEQYF TGCGCCAGCAGCCAGCAGAGGACAGGCACCTACGAGCAGTACTTC
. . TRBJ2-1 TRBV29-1 CSVVRDEQFF TGCAGCGTTGTAAGGGATGAGCAGTTCTTC
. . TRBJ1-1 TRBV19 CASSIDWRGLNTEAFF TGTGCCAGTAGTATAGATTGGCGGGGCCTGAACACTGAAGCTTTCTTT
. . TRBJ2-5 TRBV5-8 CASSQDLLGDGTGTQYF TGCGCCAGCAGCCAAGATCTCTTGGGTGATGGGACGGGGACCCAGTACTTC
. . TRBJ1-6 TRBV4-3 CASSQESGSYNSPLHF TGCGCCAGCAGCCAAGAGTCAGGCTCCTATAATTCACCCCTCCACTTT
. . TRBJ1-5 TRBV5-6 CASSYLGAGQPQHF TGTGCCAGCAGTTACCTAGGCGCCGGTCAGCCCCAGCATTTT
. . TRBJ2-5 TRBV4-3 CASSQVRGETQYF TGCGCCAGCAGCCAAGTAAGGGGAGAGACCCAGTACTTC
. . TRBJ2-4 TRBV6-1 CASSGAEPGLGNIQYF TGTGCCAGCAGTGGGGCCGAACCCGGATTGGGGAACATTCAGTACTTC
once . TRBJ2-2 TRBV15 CATSSKTITGELFF TGTGCCACCAGCAGCAAAACCATAACCGGGGAGCTGTTTTTT
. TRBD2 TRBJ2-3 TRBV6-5 CASSYSPGRTDTQYF TGTGCCAGCAGTTACTCCCCCGGGAGGACAGATACGCAGTATTTT
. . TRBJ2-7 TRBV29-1 CSGFIGRPYEQYF TGCAGCGGGTTCATCGGTAGACCTTACGAGCAGTACTTC
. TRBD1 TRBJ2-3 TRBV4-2 CASSFPGTGATQYF TGTGCCAGCAGCTTTCCCGGGACAGGGGCTACGCAGTATTTT
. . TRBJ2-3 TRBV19 CASTPGGHDTQYF TGTGCCAGTACCCCCGGGGGGCATGATACGCAGTATTTT
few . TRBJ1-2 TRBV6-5 CASSPGRKNIYGYTF TGTGCCAGCAGTCCCGGACGGAAGAACATCTATGGCTACACCTTC
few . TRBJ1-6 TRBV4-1 CASSQLQGHSPLHF TGCGCCAGCAGCCAACTCCAGGGGCATTCACCCCTCCACTTT
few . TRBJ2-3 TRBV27 CASSLSGVQLPRTRTDTQYF TGTGCCAGCAGTTTATCGGGGGTGCAGCTCCCACGGACGCGCACAGATACGCAGTATTTT
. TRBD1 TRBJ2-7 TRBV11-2 CASSSTGTGHYEQYF TGTGCCAGCAGCTCCACCGGGACAGGTCACTACGAGCAGTACTTC
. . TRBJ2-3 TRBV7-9 CASSLRGASDTQYF TGTGCCAGCAGCTTAAGAGGGGCATCGGATACGCAGTATTTT
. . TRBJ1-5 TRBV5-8 CASSLGQPQHF TGTGCCAGCAGCTTGGGGCAGCCCCAGCATTTT
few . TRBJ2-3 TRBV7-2 CASSLGPLALTDTQYF TGTGCCAGCAGCTTAGGCCCCCTAGCACTCACAGATACGCAGTATTTT